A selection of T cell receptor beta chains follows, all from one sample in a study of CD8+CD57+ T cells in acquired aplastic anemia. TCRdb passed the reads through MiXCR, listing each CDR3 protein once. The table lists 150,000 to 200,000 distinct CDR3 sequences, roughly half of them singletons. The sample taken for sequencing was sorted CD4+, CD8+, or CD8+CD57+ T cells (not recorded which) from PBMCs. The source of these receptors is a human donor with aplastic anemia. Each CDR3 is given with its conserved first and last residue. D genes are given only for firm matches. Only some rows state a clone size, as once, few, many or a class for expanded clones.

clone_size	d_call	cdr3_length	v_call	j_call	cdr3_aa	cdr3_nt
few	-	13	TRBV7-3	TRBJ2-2	CASSEDGTGELFF	TGTGCCAGCAGCGAGGACGGCACCGGGGAGCTGTTTTTT
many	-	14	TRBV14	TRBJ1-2	CASSRSSGMWGYTF	TGTGCCAGCAGCCGGAGCTCAGGGATGTGGGGCTACACCTTC
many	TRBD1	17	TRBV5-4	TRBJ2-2	CASSSHQGQGDTGELFF	TGTGCCAGCAGCTCTCACCAGGGACAGGGGGACACCGGGGAGCTGTTTTTT
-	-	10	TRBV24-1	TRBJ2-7	CATRAYEQYF	TGTGCGACCCGGGCCTACGAGCAGTACTTC
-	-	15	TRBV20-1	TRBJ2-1	CSARGGGSSYNEQFF	TGCAGTGCTAGAGGCGGAGGAAGCTCCTACAATGAGCAGTTCTTC
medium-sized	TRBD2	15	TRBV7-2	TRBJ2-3	CASSPWTSVTDTQYF	TGTGCCAGCAGCCCTTGGACTAGCGTAACAGATACGCAGTATTTT
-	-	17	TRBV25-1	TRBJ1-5	CASSSLGRDYSNQPQHF	TGTGCCAGCAGTTCCCTGGGACGGGATTATAGCAATCAGCCCCAGCATTTT
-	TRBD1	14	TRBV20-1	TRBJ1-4	CSAPDRDTNEKLFF	TGCAGTGCCCCGGACAGGGACACTAATGAAAAACTGTTTTTT
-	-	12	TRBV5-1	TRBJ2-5	CASSDIQETQYF	TGCGCCAGCAGCGATATCCAAGAGACCCAGTACTTC
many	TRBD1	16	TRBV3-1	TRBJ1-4	CASSQVLGQPNEKLFF	TGTGCCAGCAGCCAAGTGCTGGGACAGCCGAATGAAAAACTGTTTTTT
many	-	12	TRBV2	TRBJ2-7	CASRGGLYEQYF	TGTGCCAGCAGGGGGGGCCTCTACGAGCAGTACTTC
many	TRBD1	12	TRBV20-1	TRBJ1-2	CSALSDRRGYTF	TGCAGTGCTCTATCGGACAGGCGCGGCTACACCTTC
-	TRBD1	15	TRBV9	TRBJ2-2	CASSPGGQYTGELFF	TGTGCCAGCAGCCCAGGGGGACAGTACACCGGGGAGCTGTTTTTT
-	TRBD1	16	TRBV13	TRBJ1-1	CASSLTGSIINTEAFF	TGTGCCAGCAGCTTGACAGGGTCTATCATAAACACTGAAGCTTTCTTT
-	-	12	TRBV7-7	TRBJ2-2	CASVLNTGELFF	TGTGCTAGTGTCCTAAACACCGGGGAGCTGTTTTTT
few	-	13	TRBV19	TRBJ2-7	CASSRSSVYEQYF	TGTGCCAGTAGTCGGTCGTCAGTCTACGAGCAGTACTTC
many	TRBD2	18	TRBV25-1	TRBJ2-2	CASTPEWGGTANTGELFF	TGTGCCAGCACCCCCGAATGGGGGGGGACTGCGAACACCGGGGAGCTGTTTTTT
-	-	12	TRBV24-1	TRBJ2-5	CATSDQSGTQYF	TGTGCCACCAGTGATCAGTCCGGGACCCAGTACTTC
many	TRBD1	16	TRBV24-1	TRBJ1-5	CATSDDRGRSNQPQHF	TGTGCCACCAGTGATGACAGGGGGCGAAGCAATCAGCCCCAGCATTTT
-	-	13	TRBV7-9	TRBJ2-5	CSSSLGQQETQYF	TGTTCCAGCAGCTTAGGACAGCAAGAGACCCAGTACTTC
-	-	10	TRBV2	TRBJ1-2	CASRGNGYTF	TGTGCCAGCAGGGGCAATGGCTACACCTTC
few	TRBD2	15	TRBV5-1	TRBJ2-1	CASSGSGGPYNEQFF	TGCGCCAGCAGCGGGTCGGGGGGGCCCTACAATGAGCAGTTCTTC
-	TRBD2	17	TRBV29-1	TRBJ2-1	CSLTGTSGGARANEQFF	TGCAGCTTAACCGGGACTAGCGGGGGAGCCCGGGCGAATGAGCAGTTCTTC
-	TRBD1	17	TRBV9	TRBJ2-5	CASSPDRGQGYYNEQYF	TGTGCCAGCAGCCCCGACAGGGGGCAGGGGTACTACAATGAGCAGTACTTC
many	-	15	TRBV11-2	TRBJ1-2	CASSLDPGPFAGYTF	TGTGCCAGCAGCTTAGATCCGGGACCCTTCGCTGGCTACACCTTC
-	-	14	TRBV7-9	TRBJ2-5	CASSVSEVWETQYF	TGTGCCAGCAGCGTATCCGAAGTTTGGGAGACCCAGTACTTC
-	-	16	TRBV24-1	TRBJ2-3	CATSDHPSRGTDTQYF	TGTGCCACCAGTGATCATCCTAGCAGAGGAACAGATACGCAGTATTTT
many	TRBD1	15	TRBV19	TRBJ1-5	CASRRTGGSIQPQHF	TGTGCCAGTAGGAGAACAGGGGGCTCGATTCAGCCCCAGCATTTT
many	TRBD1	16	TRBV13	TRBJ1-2	CASSSLGQGRAWGYTF	TGTGCCAGCAGCTCCCTGGGACAGGGAAGGGCCTGGGGCTACACCTTC
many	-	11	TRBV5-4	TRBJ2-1	CASSFTNEQFF	TGTGCCAGCAGCTTTACTAATGAGCAGTTCTTC
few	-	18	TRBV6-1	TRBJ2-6	CASSRAVQGLSGANVLTF	TGTGCCAGCAGTCGAGCCGTACAGGGTCTGTCTGGGGCCAACGTCCTGACTTTC
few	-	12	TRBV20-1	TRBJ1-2	CSAGPGYGGYTF	TGCAGTGCCGGGCCAGGGTACGGGGGCTACACCTTC
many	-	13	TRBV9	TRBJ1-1	CASSVGTRTEAFF	TGTGCCAGCAGCGTAGGGACGCGGACTGAAGCTTTCTTT
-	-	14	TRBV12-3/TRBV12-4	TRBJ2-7	CASSFYSVSYEQYF	TGTGCCAGCAGTTTTTACAGCGTCTCCTACGAGCAGTACTTC
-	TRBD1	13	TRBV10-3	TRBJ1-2	CAITRDRSYGYTF	TGTGCCATCACCCGGGACAGGTCCTACGGCTACACCTTC
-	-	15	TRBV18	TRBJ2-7	CASSPSKGGSYEQYF	TGTGCCAGCTCACCGAGTAAAGGGGGCTCCTACGAGCAGTACTTC
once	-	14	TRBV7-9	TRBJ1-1	CASSESPGKTEAFF	TGTGCCAGCAGCGAAAGCCCGGGGAAGACTGAAGCTTTCTTT
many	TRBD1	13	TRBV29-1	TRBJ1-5	CSVVQGADQPQHF	TGCAGCGTTGTGCAGGGGGCGGATCAGCCCCAGCATTTT
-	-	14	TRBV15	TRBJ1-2	CATSRDKTVSGYTF	TGTGCCACCAGCAGAGATAAGACAGTCAGTGGCTACACCTTC
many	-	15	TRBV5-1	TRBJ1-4	CASSLAGADDEKLFF	TGCGCCAGCAGCTTGGCAGGGGCGGATGATGAAAAACTGTTTTTT
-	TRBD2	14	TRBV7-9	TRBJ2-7	CASSGGLGGGEQYF	TGTGCCAGCAGCGGGGGACTAGGAGGCGGGGAGCAGTACTTC